The table lists the clone carrying this T cell receptor (beta chain) with a few counts. Its specificity is not known. This sample was taken from a study of blood T cells in healthy people across ages. General study results and limits: Relative to aged donors, long-lived donors carried more naive CD4+ cells and displayed higher diversity. There was no known CMV status for donors, so expanded clonotype changes were possibly confounded.

The CDR3 totals 15 residues. V was cut by 5 bases and J by 4 bases, with 18 bases left in between. The V gene's germline CDR1 is MNHEY and CDR2 SMNVEV (reference sequence). A second about 7 to 11 cycle PCR used barcoded and J-beta primers. Each cDNA molecule was tagged by a template-switch adaptor with 12 random nucleotides. The yield of each sample was at least 2.5 million CDR3-containing paired-end reads. TCRdb reprocessed the 5' RACE reads with MiXCR, giving one entry per CDR3 protein. Here the sample spans approximately 900,000 distinct CDR3 sequences, 45% to 50% being singletons. The sequencing input was blood. The chain is built from TRBV27 and TRBJ2-7, with D tentatively TRBD1 or TRBD2 (5 bases each). The clonotype was recovered from a young man in good health. For the CDR3, the DNA is TGTGCCAGCAGTGACAATGGGGGAACACAGTACGAGCAGTACTTC. It yields the protein CASSDNGGTQYEQYF.